What follows describes a single TCR beta chain. One end of the junction does not line up with germline, which may come from a read error. The data derive from a study of blood T cells in healthy people across ages. For the second PCR, which ran for about 7 to 11 cycles, a sample-barcoded 5' primer and a J-beta primer mix were used. Each CDR3 protein is one row after TCRdb ran MiXCR on the 5' RACE reads. The data hold nearly 800,000 distinct CDR3 sequences, with roughly 25% observed a single time. The sample, about 9.7 milliliters of peripheral blood, was drawn from each donor. The CDR3 contains 12 residues. This same sample was also part of a study on T cells of mothers and their children. That study reports: Extracted RNA, in its entirety, went into cDNA synthesis at around 1.5 ug per 15 ul.

The receptor comes from a boy aged 5-17 years in good health. Sequencing used blood. The genes are TRBV12-3 or TRBV12-4 and TRBJ1-1, with D perhaps matching TRBD1 (5 bases). In nucleotides, the CDR3 is TGTGCCAGCAGTTTCAGTCTTGGTGGGACGGGGTTT. It translates to CASSFSLGGTGF.